This passage covers 21 T cell receptor beta chains from one sample sequenced in a study of blood T cell repertoires in COVID-19. The table came from immunoSEQ multiplex PCR; TCRdb's copy has only in-frame clones and leaves some out. Of about 170,000 clones listed, 86% were seen once; the top ten hold approximately 7%. Sequencing was performed on peripheral blood. The source of these receptors is a man aged 50 to 59 with active or convalescent COVID-19.

The chain employs TRBV6-5 and TRBJ2-3, with D possibly matching TRBD1 (7 bases). With 8 bases removed from V and 0 bases from J, the gap between germline ends came to 15 bases. CDR1 and CDR2 (germline): MNHEY, SVGAGI. This CDR3 region has 15 residues. The CDR3 DNA reads as TGTGCCAGCGCGGGACAGAGTACTAGCACAGATACGCAGTATTTT. This codes for CASAGQSTSTDTQYF.

This chain joins TRBV5-1 and TRBJ1-2; 7 positions agree with TRBD1. Germline V CDR1 and CDR2: SGHRS, YFSETQ. The V segment lost 3 bases and the J segment 5 bases; nucleotides outside the gene matches: 1. The CDR3 is made up of 12 amino acids. The CDR3 DNA is TGCGCCAGCAGCTCAGGGGGATATGGCTACACCTTC. Its protein product is CASSSGGYGYTF.

This chain uses TRBV18 with TRBJ2-7; tentatively, D is TRBD1 (5 bases). Germline values: CDR1 KGHSH, CDR2 LQKENI. There are 14 residues in the CDR3. Trimming took 4 bases from V and 5 from J, leaving 15 bases between them. The CDR3 protein is CASSRLQDSHEQYF. The CDR3, as DNA: TGTGCCAGCTCACGGTTACAGGATAGCCACGAGCAGTACTTC.

This clone was observed a handful of times. CDR3 nucleotide sequence: TGTGCCAGCAGCGTAGCCCAGACAGGGCGTAATGGCTACACCTTC. Its translation is CASSVAQTGRNGYTF. The V gene is TRBV9, the J gene TRBJ1-2; 7 bases map to TRBD1. V shed 0 bases, J shed 6 bases, and the junction held 8 bases outside the gene matches. The CDR3 runs to 15 residues. Germline CDR1 is SGDLS and CDR2 is YYNGEE. The variable domain in full, with the rest retrieved from reference TRBV9 and TRBJ1-2, is DSGVTQTPKHLITATGQRVTLRCSPRSGDLSVYWYQQSLDQGLQFLIQYYNGEERAKGNILERFSAQQFPDLHSELNLSSLELGDSALYFCASSVAQTGRNGYTFGSGTRLTVV.

This clone is a singleton in its sample. The chain carries TRBV18 and TRBJ1-1, with 9 nucleotides matching TRBD1. Germline-derived CDR1 and CDR2 are KGHSH and LQKENI. J gave up 10 bases and V 2 bases, and 2 bases lay outside the gene matches. The CDR3 spans 12 residues. The CDR3 nucleotides are TGTGCCAGCTCACCAGAACAGGGGGCAGCTTTCTTT. Translation: CASSPEQGAAFF.

The J gene is TRBJ1-2, the V gene TRBV19; D remains unclear. The V end was cut by 1 base, the J end by 9 bases, with 15 bases between. The CDR3 runs to 14 residues. The germline V gene encodes CDR1 LNHDA and CDR2 SQIVND (reference sequence). In nucleotides, the CDR3 is TGTGCCAGTAGTATAGTGTATCCTCGGTCAAGCTACACCTTC. It translates to CASSIVYPRSSYTF.

This clone was found a few times. The chain links TRBV3-1 (or the pseudogene TRBV3-2) to TRBJ2-7; 8 bases are shared with TRBD2. Germline trimming cut 3 bases from V and 1 base from J; bases unmatched to any gene: 8. Germline V gene lookup returns CDR1 LGHDT and CDR2 YNNKEL (reference sequence). This CDR3 has 16 residues. DNA of the CDR3: TGTGCCAGCAGCCATCGGGGGGGGCTCCTTTCCTACGAGCAGTACTTC. It specifies CASSHRGGLLSYEQYF.

This chain connects TRBV5-1 to TRBJ2-3; 14 nucleotides agree with TRBD2. CDR3 length: 16 amino acids. CDR1 and CDR2 (germline): SGHRS, YFSETQ. V lost 4 bases to trimming and J lost 6 bases; unmatched junction nucleotides: 7. CDR3 sequence (DNA): TGCGCCAGCAGCCCGGGACTAGCGGGAGTAGTGGATACGCAGTATTTT. It codes for CASSPGLAGVVDTQYF.

V gene TRBV11-3 combines with J gene TRBJ2-5; 13 positions match TRBD2. The germline V gene has CDR1 SGHNT and CDR2 YENEEA. V lost 5 bases to trimming and J lost 3 bases; unmatched junction nucleotides: 3. CDR3 length: 15 residues. CDR3 protein: CASSRGLAGEETQYF. The CDR3, as DNA: TGTGCCAGCAGCCGTGGACTAGCGGGAGAAGAGACCCAGTACTTC.

The CDR3: CASSQLAGDYNEQFF. CDR3 bases: TGTGCCAGCAGTCAGCTAGCGGGAGACTACAATGAGCAGTTCTTC. The genes are TRBV5-4 and TRBJ2-1; 10 bases match TRBD2. This CDR3 is 15 amino acids long. Germline trimming cut 5 bases from V and 3 bases from J; bases unmatched to any gene: 5. Germline CDR1 and CDR2: SGHNT and YYREEE (reference sequence).

V usage is TRBV4-3 and J usage is TRBJ1-6, with D possibly being TRBD1 (6 bases). This CDR3 region has 16 residues. Germline CDR1 reads LGHNA; CDR2 reads YSLEER. V was clipped by 0 bases and J by 10 bases, with 16 bases between them. The CDR3 here is CASSQDGQLTASPLHF. In nucleotides, the CDR3 is TGCGCCAGCAGCCAAGACGGACAGTTGACGGCCTCACCCCTCCACTTT.

The chain uses TRBV3-1 (or the pseudogene TRBV3-2) and TRBJ2-6; tentative D call: TRBD1 (5 bases). The CDR3 consists of 21 residues. Germline lookup yields CDR1 LGHDT and CDR2 YNNKEL (reference sequence). The V end lost 1 base, the J end lost 0 bases, and 22 bases lay between the germline ends. The DNA of the CDR3 is TGTGCCAGCAGCCAAGTTGGACATTTTTCAGTAGCAAACTCTGGGGCCAACGTCCTGACTTTC. Its translation is CASSQVGHFSVANSGANVLTF.

This rearrangement joins TRBV5-1 to TRBJ1-1; the D gene is possibly TRBD1 (6 bases). CDR3 length equals 14 residues. The V gene's germline CDR1 is SGHRS and CDR2 YFSETQ. V lost 3 bases and J lost 5, with 14 bases in between. CDR3 residues: CASSYSRGGTEAFF. CDR3 in DNA: TGCGCCAGCAGCTATTCTAGGGGGGGAACTGAAGCTTTCTTT.

The chain combines TRBV3-1 (or the pseudogene TRBV3-2) with TRBJ2-7; tentative D call: TRBD2 (5 bases). V gave up 4 bases and J gave up 3 bases, with 28 bases separating them. CDR1 is LGHDT, CDR2 YNNKEL, per germline (reference sequence). This CDR3 spans 19 amino acids. The CDR3 region is CASSPSDRLLKRKCYEQYF. CDR3 DNA sequence: TGTGCCAGCAGCCCAAGTGACCGCCTCCTAAAGCGGAAATGCTACGAGCAGTACTTC.

This clone has just a few counts. Here the CDR3 reads CASSGQTTSYEQYF. The CDR3 DNA sequence: TGTGCCAGCTCCGGACAGACAACCTCCTACGAGCAGTACTTC. This chain links TRBV18 with TRBJ2-7; tentative D call: TRBD1 (6 bases). Trimming stripped 6 bases from V and 0 bases from J, with 12 bases between. This CDR3 is 14 amino acids long. CDR1 KGHSH and CDR2 LQKENI come from the germline V gene.

J is TRBJ2-5 and V is TRBV5-1; a possible D gene is TRBD2 (6 bases). Germline loops: CDR1 SGHRS, CDR2 YFSETQ. The CDR3 extends over 14 amino acids. The germline V and J ends were trimmed by 2 bases and 4 bases, with 12 bases remaining between them. The CDR3 sequence is CASSFPGSPETQYF. CDR3 DNA sequence: TGCGCCAGCAGCTTCCCCGGGAGCCCAGAGACCCAGTACTTC.

J is TRBJ1-5 and V is TRBV18, with 8 bases lining up with TRBD1. This CDR3 is 15 amino acids long. Per the germline V gene, CDR1 is KGHSH and CDR2 is LQKENI. The V gene end was trimmed by 4 bases and the J gene end by 3 bases; junction bases not matched to a gene: 5. In DNA, the CDR3 is TGTGCCAGCTCACTACGGACAGGGTTCAATCAGCCCCAGCATTTT. The encoded protein is CASSLRTGFNQPQHF.

This clone was seen a handful of times. The chain has TRBV10-3 and TRBJ2-3; the D gene is possibly TRBD1 (6 bases). Germline V lookup: CDR1 ENHRY, CDR2 SYGVKD. V lost 6 bases to trimming and J lost 0 bases, with 10 bases between them. This CDR3 is built from 14 residues. The CDR3 here is CAIRSDSSTDTQYF. For the CDR3, the DNA is TGTGCCATCAGGTCGGACAGTAGCACAGATACGCAGTATTTT.

The chain is built from TRBV6-2 or TRBV6-3 and TRBJ2-1; 9 positions match TRBD2. This CDR3 has 13 residues. Germline lookup yields CDR1 MNHEY and CDR2 SVGEGT. The ends lost 5 bases at V and 6 bases at J; junction bases unmatched: 2. The CDR3 region is CASSGSGSNEQFF. The DNA of the CDR3 is TGTGCCAGCAGTGGTAGCGGGAGCAATGAGCAGTTCTTC.

The chain uses TRBV9 and TRBJ2-7; 9 nucleotides agree with TRBD2. Germline V gene sequence: CDR1 SGDLS, CDR2 YYNGEE. The CDR3 length is 17 residues. V shed 2 bases and J 3 bases; nucleotides not matched to a gene: 12. DNA of the CDR3: TGTGCCAGCAGCGTTGGGTTAGCGGGAGCGGTAGGCTACGAGCAGTACTTC. As protein: CASSVGLAGAVGYEQYF.

This chain connects TRBV7-2 to TRBJ2-1; D may be TRBD2 (6 bases). There are 13 residues in the CDR3. The ends were cut back, 6 bases at V and 9 bases at J, with 15 bases in the middle. Germline-derived CDR1 and CDR2 are SGHTA and FQGNSA. The CDR3 here is CASRGEAEGEQFF. CDR3 nucleotides: TGTGCCAGCAGGGGGGAGGCTGAGGGTGAGCAGTTCTTC.